This entry lists 13 T cell receptor beta chains sequenced from one sample in a study of cytomegalovirus exposure and HLA in healthy donors. PCR amplification relied on 60 Vbeta primers (plus 13 Jbeta primers). The assay was immunoSEQ multiplex PCR, and TCRdb's table has in-frame clones only and misses some. In the table there are about 170,000 clones, approximately 84% of which are singletons. Input material: PBMCs. The receptors come from a man aged 25 to 40 in good health and CMV-seropositive.

This sequence joins TRBV2 and TRBJ1-1, with 7 positions matching TRBD1. Germline V gives CDR1 SNHLY, CDR2 FYNNEI. The CDR3 totals 14 residues. With V trimmed by 8 bases and J by 1 base, 7 bases remained unmatched. Written as DNA, the CDR3 is TGTGCCAGCTACAGGGGAAGGGGGAACACTGAAGCTTTCTTT. Its translation is CASYRGRGNTEAFF.

The V call is TRBV7-2, the J call TRBJ2-5, with TRBD2 as a possible D gene (6 bases). V was cut by 3 bases and J by 0 bases, with 11 bases left in between. CDR1 and CDR2 from the germline V gene are SGHTA and FQGNSA. The CDR3 has 15 residues. The CDR3 DNA is TGTGCCAGCAGCTTTAGCGGCCAGTACCAAGAGACCCAGTACTTC. This sequence encodes CASSFSGQYQETQYF. Full variable domain (outside the CDR3, taken from reference TRBV7-2 and TRBJ2-5): GAGVSQSPSNKVTEKGKDVELRCDPISGHTALYWYRQSLGQGLEFLIYFQGNSAPDKSGLPSDRFSAERTGGSVSTLTIQRTQQEDSAVYLCASSFSGQYQETQYFGPGTRLLVL.

V gene TRBV11-3 combines with J gene TRBJ2-1; D is unresolved. This CDR3 has 12 residues. V lost 4 bases to trimming and J lost 6 bases, with 7 bases between them. Germline loops: CDR1 SGHNT, CDR2 YENEEA. The CDR3 region is CASSSPGNEQFF. The CDR3 DNA follows: TGTGCCAGCAGCTCTCCGGGCAATGAGCAGTTCTTC.

The rearrangement joins TRBV6-5 to TRBJ2-7; 10 bases are a match to TRBD1. Per the germline V gene, CDR1 is MNHEY and CDR2 is SVGAGI. The V and J ends lost 6 bases and 5 bases, in that order; junction bases with no gene match: 7. There are 14 residues in the CDR3. CDR3 DNA: TGTGCCAGCAGCCCCGGGACAGGGGTTCACGAGCAGTACTTC. This translates into CASSPGTGVHEQYF.

This clone was counted many times. The chain uses TRBV6-5 and TRBJ2-7; 9 bases align to TRBD2. This CDR3 comprises 15 residues. After removal of 0 bases from V and 0 bases from J, the junction contained 0 bases not matched to a gene. The germline V gene has CDR1 MNHEY and CDR2 SVGAGI. The CDR3 loop reads CASSYSSGSSYEQYF. The CDR3 bases are TGTGCCAGCAGTTACTCTAGCGGGAGCTCCTACGAGCAGTACTTC.

V is TRBV19 and J is TRBJ1-5; D uncertain. CDR3 length equals 14 residues. Germline CDR1 reads LNHDA; CDR2 reads SQIVND (reference sequence). V gave up 3 bases and J gave up 6 bases, with 12 bases separating them. CDR3 sequence (DNA): TGTGCCAGTAGTATGATGCGAATCGGTCAGCCCCAGCATTTT. Translated, it gives CASSMMRIGQPQHF.

The chain employs TRBV5-8 and TRBJ2-7, with 9 bases aligning to TRBD1. Germline V gene data show CDR1 as SGHTS and CDR2 as YDEGEE. Trimming removed 4 bases from V and 3 bases from J; junction bases left unmatched: 8. The CDR3 has 15 residues. In nucleotides, the CDR3 is TGTGCCAGCAGCGACCGGGACAGGGCCCTCTACGAGCAGTACGTC. Its protein is CASSDRDRALYEQYV.

This sequence joins TRBV9 and TRBJ1-2, with D perhaps matching TRBD1 (5 bases). V lost 4 bases and J 3 bases, leaving 10 bases between the germline ends. The V gene's germline CDR1 is SGDLS and CDR2 YYNGEE. The CDR3 spans 13 residues. The CDR3: CASSSGVDYGYTF. The CDR3 DNA reads as TGTGCCAGCAGCTCGGGGGTGGACTATGGCTACACCTTC. Filled out from reference TRBV9 and TRBJ1-2, the complete variable domain reads DSGVTQTPKHLITATGQRVTLRCSPRSGDLSVYWYQQSLDQGLQFLIQYYNGEERAKGNILERFSAQQFPDLHSELNLSSLELGDSALYFCASSSGVDYGYTFGSGTRLTVV.

The V and J genes are TRBV27 and TRBJ2-2, with D perhaps matching TRBD1 (5 bases). The V gene lost 11 bases and the J gene lost 0 bases, with 19 bases spanning the gap. In germline, CDR1 is MNHEY, CDR2 SMNVEV (reference sequence). The CDR3 sequence is 16 residues long. The CDR3 region has the DNA TGTGCCTACCCTCGCTGGGGCCGACCGAACACCGGGGAGCTGTTTTTT. Encoded protein: CAYPRWGRPNTGELFF.

Here the CDR3 reads CASSKGGQGYQPQHF. The CDR3 DNA is TGTGCCAGCAGTAAGGGGGGACAGGGATACCAGCCCCAGCATTTT. The gene calls are TRBV6-5 and TRBJ1-5; TRBD1 agrees at 9 bases. The CDR3 is 15 residues long. Trimming removed 5 bases from V and 7 bases from J; junction bases left unmatched: 9. From germline, CDR1 is MNHEY and CDR2 SVGAGI.

Notes on this clone: The junction and the germline gene differ at one end; a read error may be behind it. The chain joins TRBV7-9 to TRBJ2-3, with 11 bases lining up with TRBD2. Germline CDR1 reads SEHNR; CDR2 reads FQNEAQ (reference sequence). This CDR3 region has 14 residues. CDR3 amino acids: CSSSIAGGVDTQYF. In DNA, the CDR3 is TGTTCCAGCAGCATAGCGGGAGGGGTAGATACGCAGTATTTT.

The rearrangement joins TRBV19 to TRBJ2-5, with 7 bases identical to TRBD1. This CDR3 comprises 16 residues. The germline gives CDR1 LNHDA, CDR2 SQIVND (reference sequence). After removal of 3 bases from V and 3 bases from J, the junction contained 10 bases not matched to a gene. The DNA for the CDR3 is TGTGCCAGTAGTATCCTCCTCGGGACAGCCGAAGAGACCCAGTACTTC. Encoded protein: CASSILLGTAEETQYF.

The rearrangement uses TRBV18 and TRBJ2-5; no reliable D call. V lost 4 bases, J lost 3 bases, and 9 bases lay in between. Germline V lookup: CDR1 KGHSH, CDR2 LQKENI. The CDR3 extends over 13 amino acids. The CDR3 region is CASSLVGEETQYF. The CDR3 bases are TGTGCCAGCTCACTCGTCGGAGAAGAGACCCAGTACTTC.